These 15 T cell receptor beta chains share one sample of origin, sequenced in a study of CD8 T cells in ankylosing spondylitis. TCRdb analysed the 5' RACE reads with MiXCR anew, one entry per CDR3 protein. Among about 500,000 distinct CDR3 sequences, about an eighth were seen once, and the ten largest hold over 6.5%. No cognate antigen is known for these TCRs. Study-wide findings and caveats: About 8 highly homologous variants made up a TCR beta motif, and this motif appeared characteristic of ankylosing spondylitis blood.

The material sequenced was blood, either unsorted or a sorted T cell fraction (not recorded which). These receptors were obtained from a male donor with ankylosing spondylitis.

This clonotype turned up a few times. This chain connects TRBV6-5 to TRBJ1-5, with TRBD1 matching 9 bases. J was trimmed by 6 bases and V by 4 bases; bases with no gene match: 10. The CDR3 has 16 residues. Per germline, CDR1 MNHEY and CDR2 SVGAGI. As DNA, the CDR3 is TGTGCCAGCAGTTGGGGACAGGGCCTGGTTCCTCAGCCCCAGCATTTT. It is translated as CASSWGQGLVPQPQHF.

The chain couples TRBV5-5 to TRBJ2-7; tentative D call: TRBD2 (6 bases). In germline, CDR1 is SGHKS, CDR2 YYEKEE (reference sequence). The CDR3 is 14 residues long. Trimming took off 2 bases at V and 0 bases at J, with 9 bases between the two ends. CDR3 DNA sequence: TGTGCCAGCAGCTTTAGCGGAAACTCCTACGAGCAGTACGTC. This encodes CASSFSGNSYEQYV.

This clonotype was observed a handful of times. The CDR3 loop is CASSQATSVIIRGQFF. The CDR3 DNA sequence: TGTGCCAGCAGCCAAGCGACTAGCGTGATCATCCGAGGGCAGTTCTTC. This chain connects TRBV3-1 to TRBJ2-1; 8 bases fit TRBD2. CDR3 size: 16 residues. Germline V gives CDR1 LGHDT, CDR2 YNNKEL (reference sequence). V lost 1 base and J lost 12; bases outside the gene matches: 14.

The chain has TRBV4-2 and TRBJ1-2; D uncertain. This CDR3 contains 15 residues. The germline gives CDR1 LGHNA, CDR2 YNFKEQ. Trimming took off 0 bases at V and 0 bases at J, with 8 bases between the two ends. The CDR3 is CASSQDLTANYGYTF. The CDR3 DNA is TGTGCCAGCAGCCAAGATCTTACCGCTAACTATGGCTACACCTTC.

Ten or more counts support this clonotype. This rearrangement joins TRBV12-3 or TRBV12-4 to TRBJ2-6; TRBD1 agrees at 8 bases. The V segment lost 6 bases and the J segment 0 bases; nucleotides outside the gene matches: 7. This CDR3 comprises 17 residues. The CDR3 nucleotides read TGTGCCAGCAGCCGCGGACAGGGAAACTCTGGGGCCAACGTCCTGACTTTC. Protein sequence: CASSRGQGNSGANVLTF.

This clonotype was found a few times. The chain combines TRBV29-1 with TRBJ2-1; perhaps D is TRBD1 or TRBD2 (5 bases each). V was cut by 4 bases and J by 7 bases, with 11 bases left in between. Germline assignment: CDR1 SQVTM and CDR2 ANQGSEA. This CDR3 has 12 residues. The CDR3 reads CSVAVGVNEQFF. In DNA form, the CDR3 reads TGCAGCGTTGCGGTGGGGGTGAATGAGCAGTTCTTC.

This clonotype was recorded a few times. V is TRBV24-1 and J is TRBJ2-3, with D unclear. This CDR3 has 14 residues. Trimming stripped 4 bases from V and 0 bases from J, with 7 bases between. Germline-derived CDR1 and CDR2 are KGHDR and SFDVKD. The CDR3 sequence is CATSDPLSTDTQYF. The CDR3, as DNA: TGTGCCACCAGTGACCCACTCAGCACAGATACGCAGTATTTT.

The chain combines TRBV20-1 with TRBJ2-7, with 9 positions matching TRBD1. The V gene's germline CDR1 is DFQATT and CDR2 SNEGSKA (reference sequence). This CDR3 has 13 amino acids. CDR3 residues: CSLSGTGNREQYF. In DNA form, the CDR3 reads TGCAGCCTCTCCGGGACAGGGAATCGGGAGCAGTACTTC.

This clonotype was counted at least ten times. This sequence joins TRBV11-2 and TRBJ2-5; 8 nucleotides agree with TRBD2. CDR1 is SGHAT, CDR2 FQNNGV, per germline. V lost 4 bases and J lost 3; bases outside the gene matches: 10. The CDR3 is 16 amino acids. The CDR3 reads CASSSQLAVIEETQYF. The CDR3 bases are TGTGCCAGCAGCTCACAACTAGCGGTAATCGAAGAGACCCAGTACTTC.

The chain couples TRBV4-2 to TRBJ2-5; D is undetermined. The CDR3 contains 13 residues. Germline V gene lookup returns CDR1 LGHNA and CDR2 YNFKEQ. Trimming left V 0 bases short and J 4 bases short, with 6 bases between. The CDR3 DNA reads as TGTGCCAGCAGCCAAGATGACGGAGAGACCCAGTACTTC. It codes for CASSQDDGETQYF.

Only one count was recorded for this clonotype. V gene TRBV15 combines with J gene TRBJ1-1; D might be TRBD1 (6 bases). Trimming removed 7 bases from V and 4 bases from J, with 13 bases in between. The germline V gene encodes CDR1 LNHNV and CDR2 YYDKDF (reference sequence). The CDR3 has 13 residues. The CDR3 DNA reads TGTGCCACCACCAGGGGATATATCACTGAAGCTTTCTTT. It specifies CATTRGYITEAFF.

The sample holds a few counts of this clonotype. The V gene is TRBV20-1, the J gene TRBJ2-7; 8 positions agree with TRBD2. V lost 3 bases and J lost 6; bases outside the gene matches: 25. The germline V gene has CDR1 DFQATT and CDR2 SNEGSKA (reference sequence). The CDR3 is 19 residues long. The CDR3, as DNA: TGCAGTGCTAGTCTTAGGGTCGGGACGGGAGGGCCTTTTCACCTCGAGCAGTACTTC. The encoded protein is CSASLRVGTGGPFHLEQYF.

This clonotype was observed a few times. This chain uses TRBV29-1 with TRBJ2-1; 11 bases map to TRBD1. J lost 4 bases, V lost 5 bases, and 7 bases had no gene match. Germline CDR1 is SQVTM and CDR2 is ANQGSEA. The CDR3 length is 15 residues. CDR3 in amino acids: CSVTRTGGNYNEQFF. CDR3 sequence (DNA): TGCAGCGTTACCCGGACAGGGGGCAATTACAATGAGCAGTTCTTC.

This chain connects TRBV12-3 or TRBV12-4 to TRBJ1-2; unclear D gene. The V end lost 8 bases, the J end lost 1 base, and 8 bases lay between the germline ends. This CDR3 comprises 12 residues. CDR3 sequence reads: CASGRLNYGYTF. In nucleotides, the CDR3 is TGTGCCAGCGGCAGACTTAACTATGGCTACACCTTC.

On this clonotype: A much larger clonotype is one base distant, so this may be a read error. The final CDR3 position lacks the conserved phenylalanine or tryptophan, pointing to a likely read error. DNA of the CDR3: TGTGCCAGCAGCTTAGATTTCGCAAGGGAGAACACTGAAGCTTTCATT. This codes for CASSLDFARENTEAFI. The chain recombines TRBV11-2 with TRBJ1-1; unclear D gene. The germline CDR1 and CDR2 sequences are SGHAT and FQNNGV. The V and J ends lost 0 bases and 1 base respectively, with 12 bases between them. This CDR3 has 16 amino acids.